The 30 T cell receptor beta chains listed next were all sequenced from one sample in a study of read filtering for tumor transcriptome and immune sequencing. This library used approximately 0.4 ug RNA and molecular barcoded adaptors spanning alpha/delta and beta/gamma chains. TCRdb re-derived calls from the reads in MiXCR, one entry per CDR3 protein. The sample includes approximately 65,000 distinct CDR3 sequences, 11% to 15% of them seen just once. Sequenced input: a population of CD138-negative cells sorted from bone marrow. These receptors all come from a donor at least 40 years old with multiple myeloma.

This clonotype occurred many times. This rearrangement joins TRBV6-5 to TRBJ2-7; D may be TRBD1 (5 bases). The germline V gene has CDR1 MNHEY and CDR2 SVGAGI. Trimming took 6 bases from V and 2 from J, leaving 17 bases between them. CDR3 length: 15 amino acids. The CDR3, as DNA: TGTGCCAGCAGCAAACAACAGGTGGGGACCTACGAGCAGTACTTC. Translated, it gives CASSKQQVGTYEQYF.

Ten or more counts support this clonotype. The chain has TRBV12-3 or TRBV12-4 and TRBJ2-7, with D uncertain. The CDR3 has 12 amino acids. V was pared by 5 bases and J by 3 bases, with 8 bases between. CDR3 amino acids: CASSLMYYEQYF. CDR3 coding DNA: TGTGCCAGCAGTCTTATGTACTACGAGCAGTACTTC.

This clonotype occurred many times. The genes are TRBV9 and TRBJ2-7, with D maybe TRBD1 (5 bases). The CDR3 covers 15 residues. The V end lost 0 bases, the J end lost 1 base, and 11 bases lay between the germline ends. In germline, CDR1 is SGDLS, CDR2 YYNGEE. CDR3: CASSVDPDTSYEQYF. In DNA, the CDR3 is TGTGCCAGCAGCGTAGACCCGGACACATCCTACGAGCAGTACTTC. The entire variable domain, with the rest obtained from reference TRBV9 and TRBJ2-7, is as follows: DSGVTQTPKHLITATGQRVTLRCSPRSGDLSVYWYQQSLDQGLQFLIQYYNGEERAKGNILERFSAQQFPDLHSELNLSSLELGDSALYFCASSVDPDTSYEQYFGPGTRLTVT.

This clonotype was detected many times. The chain couples TRBV9 to TRBJ2-1; 7 nucleotides agree with TRBD1. The CDR3 consists of 15 residues. V dropped 4 bases and J dropped 4; count of bases not matched to a gene: 8. Germline assignment: CDR1 SGDLS and CDR2 YYNGEE. This chain's CDR3 is CASSPRGLIYNEQFF. The CDR3 bases are TGTGCCAGCAGCCCGAGGGGGCTTATTTACAATGAGCAGTTCTTC.

As for this clonotype: Since a much larger clone is just one base distant, this may be a read error. This rearrangement joins TRBV20-1 to TRBJ1-1; unclear D gene. Looked up from germline, CDR1 is DFQATT and CDR2 is SNEGSKA (reference sequence). This CDR3 has 10 amino acids. CDR3 DNA sequence: TGCAGTGCTATTGACACTGAAGCTGTCTTT. Protein sequence: CSAIDTEAVF.

In regard to this clonotype: Possible read error: a much larger clone is one base away. The rearrangement joins TRBV28 to TRBJ1-4; D may be TRBD1 (6 bases). Germline CDR1 is MDHEN and CDR2 is SYDVKM. The CDR3 length is 16 residues. Trimming shortened V by 10 bases and J by 0 bases, and 18 bases separated the two germline ends. The CDR3 is CANSIQGYPTNEKLFF. The CDR3 DNA follows: TGTGCCAACAGCATACAGGGTTACCCAACTAATGAAAAACTGTTTTTT.

This clonotype was seen ten or more times. The genes are TRBV25-1 and TRBJ2-7, with D uncertain. The CDR3 is 15 amino acids. V lost 3 bases, J lost 3 bases, and 15 bases lay in between. Germline values: CDR1 MGHDK, CDR2 SYGVNS. The CDR3 DNA reads as TGTGCCAGCAGTGATTTAGGGTCCGGAGACTACGAGCAGTACTTC. The encoded protein is CASSDLGSGDYEQYF.

This clonotype has a count of ten or more. The J gene is TRBJ2-2, the V gene TRBV4-2; D gene uncertain. V was pared by 2 bases and J by 7 bases, with 14 bases between. CDR1 and CDR2 from the germline V gene are LGHNA and YNFKEQ. This CDR3 has 15 amino acids. CDR3 loop: CASSQSTSEDGELFF. CDR3 DNA sequence: TGTGCCAGCAGCCAAAGCACCTCAGAGGACGGGGAGCTGTTTTTT.

The rearrangement uses TRBV20-1 and TRBJ1-1, with unresolved D. Germline loops: CDR1 DFQATT, CDR2 SNEGSKA (reference sequence). V lost 5 bases, J lost 6 bases, and 10 bases lay in between. The CDR3 is made up of 11 amino acids. CDR3 coding DNA: TGCAGTGCTTTTGACTGGGCTGAAGCTTTCTTT. Translation gives CSAFDWAEAFF.

The rearrangement uses TRBV4-1 and TRBJ1-1; 9 bases map to TRBD1. This CDR3 has 13 residues. Germline trimming cut 3 bases from V and 8 bases from J; bases unmatched to any gene: 4. Germline V gene sequence: CDR1 MGHRA, CDR2 YSYEKL. In DNA form, the CDR3 reads TGCGCCAGCAGCCAGGTGACAGGGGGGGAAGCTTTCTTT. Translated, it gives CASSQVTGGEAFF.

There are many counts of this clonotype. This chain joins TRBV19 and TRBJ2-3, with 9 bases that match TRBD2. The CDR3 is 16 residues long. V was clipped by 3 bases and J by 2 bases; unmatched bases: 6. Per germline, CDR1 LNHDA and CDR2 SQIVND (reference sequence). The CDR3 protein is CASSILVAGATDTQYF. DNA for the CDR3: TGTGCCAGTAGTATCCTCGTAGCGGGAGCCACAGATACGCAGTATTTT.

Concerning this clonotype: This clone may be a read error of a much larger clone one base away. The chain recombines TRBV19 with TRBJ2-7, with D hard to call. This CDR3 has 12 residues. V was pared by 6 bases and J by 5 bases, with 11 bases between. Germline V lookup: CDR1 LNHDA, CDR2 SQIVND (reference sequence). CDR3 sequence: CASRSRRDEQYF. The CDR3 coding sequence is TGTGCCAGTAGATCACGACGGGACGAGCAGTACTTC. The whole variable domain, remainder taken from reference TRBV19 and TRBJ2-7, is DGGITQSPKYLFRKEGQNVTLSCEQNLNHDAMYWYRQDPGQGLRLIYYSQIVNDFQKGDIAEGYSVSREKKESFPLTVTSAQKNPTAFYLCASRSRRDEQYFGPGTRLTVT.

Only a few counts were recorded for this clonotype. Since a much larger clone is just one base distant, this may be a read error. This sequence joins TRBV5-1 and TRBJ1-4, with 7 bases lining up with TRBD1. The germline V gene encodes CDR1 SGHRS and CDR2 YFSETQ. This CDR3 region has 14 residues. For the CDR3, the DNA is TGCGCCAGCAGCCGGACAGGTTGGAATGAAGAACTGTTTTTT. It encodes CASSRTGWNEELFF.

This clonotype showed up many times. The chain is built from TRBV4-2 and TRBJ2-7, with TRBD2 identical over 7 bases. The length of the CDR3 is 15 residues. Germline CDR1 LGHNA, CDR2 YNFKEQ. Trimming took 1 base from V and 0 from J; bases not matched to a gene: 3. The CDR3, as DNA: TGTGCCAGCAGCCAAGTTAGGACTAGCTCCTACGAGCAGTACTTC. Its protein product is CASSQVRTSSYEQYF.

The chain carries TRBV7-8 and TRBJ2-7, with TRBD1 identical over 7 bases. V dropped 6 bases and J dropped 2; count of bases not matched to a gene: 13. Per the germline V gene, CDR1 is SGHVS and CDR2 is FQNEAQ. The CDR3 covers 16 residues. CDR3 DNA sequence: TGTGCCAGCAGTCCTCTTACAGGGGCCTACGCCTACGAGCAGTACTTC. Its protein is CASSPLTGAYAYEQYF.

This clonotype has more than one count but fewer than ten. This sequence joins TRBV5-1 and TRBJ2-7, with TRBD2 matching 13 bases. This CDR3 region has 16 residues. Trimming took 1 base from V and 3 from J; bases not matched to a gene: 4. CDR1 and CDR2 (germline): SGHRS, YFSETQ. CDR3 in amino acids: CASSLLGTSGNYEQYF. The CDR3 DNA sequence: TGCGCCAGCAGCTTGCTTGGGACTAGCGGGAACTACGAGCAGTACTTC.

With regard to this clonotype: A read error is possible here, since a much larger clone lies one base away. The gene calls are TRBV11-2 and TRBJ2-1; TRBD2 aligns across 8 bases. The V and J ends lost 2 bases and 6 bases, in that order; junction bases with no gene match: 3. The CDR3 covers 14 residues. In germline, CDR1 is SGHAT, CDR2 FQNNGV. CDR3 sequence: CASSLFTSGNEQFF. The CDR3 DNA follows: TGTGCCAGCAGCTTATTTACTAGCGGCAATGAGCAGTTCTTC. Combining the CDR3 with reference TRBV11-2 and TRBJ2-1 gives the whole variable domain EAGVAQSPRYKIIEKRQSVAFWCNPISGHATLYWYQQILGQGPKLLIQFQNNGVVDDSQLPKDRFSAERLKGVDSTLKIQPAKLEDSAVYLCASSLFTSGNEQFFGPGTRLTVL.

V gene TRBV29-1 combines with J gene TRBJ1-2; D might be TRBD1 (5 bases). From germline, CDR1 is SQVTM and CDR2 ANQGSEA. V shed 7 bases and J shed 6 bases, with 15 bases lying between them. This CDR3 region has 12 residues. DNA for the CDR3: TGCAGCGCCGAGACAGATAGCCATGGCTACACCTTC. Its protein is CSAETDSHGYTF.

This clonotype was observed at least ten times. The gene calls are TRBV29-1 and TRBJ2-3, with 8 bases aligning to TRBD2. CDR1 is SQVTM, CDR2 ANQGSEA, per germline. This CDR3 has 15 amino acids. V gave up 3 bases and J gave up 5 bases; unmatched junction bases: 10. The DNA of the CDR3 is TGCAGCGTTGAGGGTCTAGCGGGTTGGGGAGATACGCAGTATTTT. Translating gives CSVEGLAGWGDTQYF.

On this clonotype: A much larger clone lies one base from this, so it may be a read error. J is TRBJ2-7 and V is TRBV7-6; D may be TRBD1 (5 bases). The CDR3 is 13 amino acids. Germline V CDR1 and CDR2: SGHVS, FNYEAQ. The V end lost 5 bases, the J end lost 6 bases, and 14 bases lay between the germline ends. CDR3 sequence reads: CASSGAIALEQYF. CDR3 nucleotides: TGTGCCAGCAGCGGGGCCATAGCCCTCGAGCAGTACTTC. Drawing the rest from reference TRBV7-6 and TRBJ2-7, the complete variable domain is GAGVSQSPRYKVTKRGQDVALRCDPISGHVSLYWYRQALGQGPEFLTYFNYEAQQDKSGLPNDRFSAERPEGSISTLTIQRTEQRDSAMYRCASSGAIALEQYFGPGTRLTVT.

Remarks on this clonotype: This may stem from a read error, because a much larger clone lies one nucleotide away. The CDR3 DNA follows: TGTGCCAGCAGACAACCCTCAGATAGGAGCCAGTACTTC. This encodes CASRQPSDRSQYF. The chain is built from TRBV28 and TRBJ2-5; D ambiguous. V was cut by 6 bases and J by 10 bases, with 18 bases left in between. The length of the CDR3 is 13 residues. The germline gives CDR1 MDHEN, CDR2 SYDVKM.

Remarks on this clonotype: Because it lacks the conserved phenylalanine or tryptophan at the end, this CDR3 is likely a read error. J is TRBJ1-1 and V is TRBV30, with D unresolved. The CDR3 is made up of 12 amino acids. The germline gives CDR1 GTSNPN, CDR2 SVGIG (reference sequence). V was clipped by 1 base and J by 6 bases, with 9 bases between them. The DNA for the CDR3 is TGTGCCTGGAGTGAGGTGCACCCTGAAGCTTTCATT. Its translation is CAWSEVHPEAFI.

The V call is TRBV29-1, the J call TRBJ2-1; D is perhaps TRBD1 (6 bases). Trimming cost V 5 bases and J 7 bases, with 9 bases left between them. Per germline, CDR1 SQVTM and CDR2 ANQGSEA. The CDR3 length is 11 residues. The CDR3 DNA sequence: TGCAGCGTTAGGCAGGGGAATGAGCAGTTCTTC. This translates into CSVRQGNEQFF.

This clonotype was recorded at least ten times. The CDR3 nucleotides read TGTGCCAGCACCGTGGACAGGGGCACTGAAGCTTTCTTT. It is translated as CASTVDRGTEAFF. This rearrangement joins TRBV11-2 to TRBJ1-1; 9 nucleotides match TRBD1. CDR1 SGHAT and CDR2 FQNNGV come from the germline V gene. With 7 bases clipped from V and 4 bases from J, the junction kept 4 bases outside the gene matches. The CDR3 consists of 13 residues.

This clonotype was counted ten times or more. V gene TRBV28 combines with J gene TRBJ1-1; D is perhaps TRBD1 (6 bases). The CDR3 runs 15 residues. The ends were cut back, 2 bases at V and 4 bases at J, with 14 bases in the middle. The germline V gene encodes CDR1 MDHEN and CDR2 SYDVKM. CDR3 DNA sequence: TGTGCCAGCAGTTTAGGGGGGGCGCTTGTCACTGAAGCTTTCTTT. Translation gives CASSLGGALVTEAFF.

This clonotype was detected ten times or more. CDR3 sequence (DNA): TGTGCCATCAGTGAGGAGGGCAGGGAATGGGAGGTGAACACTGAAGCTTTCTTT. It yields the protein CAISEEGREWEVNTEAFF. The chain is built from TRBV10-3 and TRBJ1-1; D possibly corresponds to TRBD1 (5 bases). Trimming removed 2 bases at V and 0 bases at J, with 19 bases between. Germline V gene data show CDR1 as ENHRY and CDR2 as SYGVKD. CDR3 length: 18 amino acids.

This clonotype was seen at least ten times. J is TRBJ2-2 and V is TRBV5-1, with TRBD1 as a possible D gene (6 bases). Germline loops: CDR1 SGHRS, CDR2 YFSETQ. V lost 0 bases and J 3 bases, leaving 15 bases between the germline ends. The CDR3 spans 17 residues. CDR3 amino acids: CASSLGTENYYTGELFF. Written as DNA, the CDR3 is TGCGCCAGCAGCTTGGGGACAGAGAATTACTACACCGGGGAGCTGTTTTTT.

This clonotype was recorded at least ten times. This chain connects TRBV7-2 to TRBJ2-7; 16 nucleotides match TRBD2. The trim removed 5 bases at V and 2 bases at J, leaving 9 bases unmatched. The CDR3 has 18 residues. Germline loops: CDR1 SGHTA, CDR2 FQGNSA. The CDR3 region is CASSTPSGTSGRAYEQYF. CDR3 in DNA: TGTGCCAGCAGCACCCCCTCCGGGACTAGCGGGAGGGCCTACGAGCAGTACTTC. Full variable domain (remainder filled in from reference TRBV7-2 and TRBJ2-7): GAGVSQSPSNKVTEKGKDVELRCDPISGHTALYWYRQSLGQGLEFLIYFQGNSAPDKSGLPSDRFSAERTGGSVSTLTIQRTQQEDSAVYLCASSTPSGTSGRAYEQYFGPGTRLTVT.

This clonotype appeared many times. The junction shows a germline mismatch at one end, possibly a read error. The chain joins TRBV7-7 to TRBJ2-3; TRBD1 might be the D (5 bases). The germline CDR1 and CDR2 sequences are SSHAT and FNYEAQ (reference sequence). This CDR3 spans 14 amino acids. The CDR3 DNA sequence: TGTGCTAGCAGCTTAGGCAGGGGCACAGATACGCAGTATTTT. This translates into CASSLGRGTDTQYF.

This clonotype was found many times. The chain recombines TRBV27 with TRBJ2-6, with 11 positions matching TRBD2. The J segment lost 0 bases and the V segment lost 4 bases, leaving 5 bases of the junction unmatched. Germline CDR1 MNHEY, CDR2 SMNVEV (reference sequence). The CDR3 sequence is 18 residues long. The CDR3 here is CASSSTSGSSSGANVLTF. CDR3 sequence (DNA): TGTGCCAGCAGTTCTACTAGCGGGAGTAGCTCTGGGGCCAACGTCCTGACTTTC.